These 17 T cell receptor beta chains came from one sample sequenced in a study of T cells in Graves' hyperthyroidism and ophthalmopathy. Authors of the study amplified TCR beta CDR3 regions from RNA transcripts. Carried out on the TCR CDR3, a first-round RT-PCR used the HTBI primer set. TCRdb analysed the multiplex PCR reads with MiXCR anew, one entry per CDR3 protein. The data show about 610,000 distinct CDR3 sequences, with about 15% seen just once and over 3.5% held by the top ten. The specimen sequenced was blood. Receptor source: a woman aged 40 to 55 with Graves' ophthalmopathy.

This clonotype was seen at least ten times. The chain combines TRBV6-2 or TRBV6-3 with TRBJ2-2; no reliable D call. Germline assignment: CDR1 MNHEY and CDR2 SVGEGT. V dropped 7 bases and J dropped 5 bases, with 11 bases sitting between them. This CDR3 spans 13 amino acids. The CDR3: CASNSPRTGELFF. The CDR3 bases are TGTGCCAGCAATTCCCCCCGGACCGGGGAGCTGTTTTTT.

This clonotype was recorded many times. The rearrangement uses TRBV30 and TRBJ2-5; D gene ambiguous. This CDR3 is built from 14 residues. Trimming shortened V by 2 bases and J by 4 bases, and 14 bases separated the two germline ends. Germline V CDR1 and CDR2: GTSNPN, SVGIG (reference sequence). DNA of the CDR3: TGTGCCTGGAGTACCGGCCGGACGACAGAGACCCAGTACTTC. This codes for CAWSTGRTTETQYF.

The chain joins TRBV12-3 or TRBV12-4 to TRBJ1-2; D is undetermined. The CDR3 extends over 15 amino acids. Between the trimmed V and J ends, which lost 4 bases and 4 bases, there was a span of 16 bases. The CDR3 bases are TGTGCCAGCAGTTCTCCCATCACCCGGGGCTATGGCTACACCTTC. Translating gives CASSSPITRGYGYTF.

This clonotype was recorded many times. The CDR3 spells CASTGGGDAGELFF. Written as DNA, the CDR3 is TGTGCCAGCACCGGGGGAGGGGACGCCGGGGAGCTGTTTTTT. The V gene is TRBV12-3 or TRBV12-4, the J gene TRBJ2-2; 7 bases match TRBD2. V dropped 7 bases and J dropped 6; count of bases not matched to a gene: 8. The CDR3 has 14 residues.

By its share, this clonotype is medium-sized. The chain links TRBV6-2 or TRBV6-3 to TRBJ1-1, with D unresolved. Germline assignment: CDR1 MNHEY and CDR2 SVGEGT. CDR3 length: 16 residues. The V end was cut by 11 bases, the J end by 1 base, with 23 bases between. CDR3 in DNA: TGTGCCGCCCGGACGGCCAAGGAAGGATCGAACACTGAAGCTTTCTTT. This encodes CAARTAKEGSNTEAFF.

This clonotype was observed many times. The V call is TRBV5-1, the J call TRBJ2-7; maybe TRBD1 (5 bases). V was pared by 4 bases and J by 5 bases, with 13 bases between. This CDR3 has 13 residues. Germline values: CDR1 SGHRS, CDR2 YFSETQ. As DNA, the CDR3 is TGCGCCAGCAGCCCTCCTCTAGGGGACGAGCAGTACTTC. It is translated as CASSPPLGDEQYF.

This clonotype was found many times. This chain links TRBV7-3 with TRBJ2-7, with D perhaps assigned TRBD1 or TRBD2 (5 bases each). Germline V CDR1 and CDR2: SGHTA, FQGTGA. This CDR3 is 14 amino acids long. Trimming took 1 base from V and 6 from J, leaving 13 bases between them. The CDR3 DNA follows: TGTGCCAGCAGCTTAAACTCAGGGAGCGGCGAGCAGTACTTC. This gives the protein CASSLNSGSGEQYF.

This clonotype showed up many times. One base away lies a much larger clone, so this may be a sequencing read error. This chain connects TRBV28 to TRBJ2-7; D not certain. The CDR3 consists of 12 residues. The germline V gene encodes CDR1 MDHEN and CDR2 SYDVKM. V was trimmed by 5 bases and J by 3 bases, leaving 8 bases between them. In DNA, the CDR3 is TGTGCCAGCAGTGTCCAGGACTACGAGCAGTACTTC. Its translation: CASSVQDYEQYF.

This clonotype was observed at least ten times. V is TRBV29-1 and J is TRBJ1-1, with D maybe TRBD1 (5 bases). CDR3 length equals 12 residues. Trimming left V 4 bases short and J 5 bases short, with 11 bases between. CDR1 is SQVTM, CDR2 ANQGSEA, per germline. The CDR3 sequence: CSVGGWGTEAFF. The CDR3 nucleotides are TGCAGCGTTGGAGGGTGGGGGACTGAAGCTTTCTTT.

This clonotype was detected many times. The rearrangement uses TRBV28 and TRBJ2-7; D is perhaps TRBD1 or TRBD2 (7 bases each). V lost 6 bases and J lost 10, with 31 bases in between. Germline CDR1 reads MDHEN; CDR2 reads SYDVKM. The CDR3 covers 17 residues. The CDR3 bases are TGTGCCAGCAGCACAAAAATGGAGCGGGACAGTAAAATTTTCCAGTACTTC. Its translation is CASSTKMERDSKIFQYF.

The V call is TRBV6-1, the J call TRBJ2-7, with D maybe TRBD1 (5 bases). V dropped 6 bases and J dropped 8 bases, with 17 bases sitting between them. The CDR3 spans 13 residues. Germline CDR1 is MNHNS and CDR2 is SASEGT. The CDR3 spells CASSETGFGKQYF. The CDR3 nucleotides are TGTGCCAGCAGCGAAACAGGTTTTGGCAAGCAGTACTTC.

The chain has TRBV5-1 and TRBJ2-5; the D call may be TRBD1 or TRBD2 (6 bases each). The last part of the DNA fits TRBJ2-7 better; the J call may be wrong. CDR3 length: 13 residues. CDR1 is SGHRS and CDR2 is YFSETQ in the germline V gene. The CDR3 sequence: CASSGAAGFEQYF. The CDR3 DNA sequence: TGCGCCTCCTCAGGGGCGGCGGGGTTCGAGCAGTACTTC.

This sequence joins TRBV27 and TRBJ2-5; D is possibly TRBD1 (5 bases). The V end was cut by 5 bases, the J end by 0 bases, with 13 bases between. CDR1 and CDR2 (germline): MNHEY, SMNVEV (reference sequence). The CDR3 spans 15 residues. As DNA, the CDR3 is TGTGCCAGCAGTGTGGACACCTTGTACCAAGAGACCCAGTACTTC. This sequence encodes CASSVDTLYQETQYF.

In this sample, this clonotype turned up many times. J is TRBJ2-1 and V is TRBV19; a possible D gene is TRBD2 (5 bases). There are 15 residues in the CDR3. V shed 3 bases and J shed 7 bases, with 16 bases lying between them. In germline, CDR1 is LNHDA, CDR2 SQIVND (reference sequence). The CDR3: CASSMSLSWRNEQFF. In DNA form, the CDR3 reads TGTGCCAGTAGTATGAGTTTGTCCTGGAGGAATGAGCAGTTCTTC.

This clonotype came up a few times. The rearrangement joins TRBV7-9 to TRBJ2-5; D call uncertain. This CDR3 has 14 residues. Trimming took 2 bases from V and 1 from J, leaving 8 bases between them. Germline V gene data show CDR1 as SEHNR and CDR2 as FQNEAQ (reference sequence). CDR3 in DNA: TGTGCCAGCAGCTTACTTGAGCCCCAAGAGACCCAGTACTTC. Protein sequence: CASSLLEPQETQYF.

This clonotype was found many times. The genes are TRBV27 and TRBJ2-7; D remains ambiguous. Trimming shortened V by 6 bases and J by 3 bases, and 15 bases separated the two germline ends. The length of the CDR3 is 14 residues. Germline V gene sequence: CDR1 MNHEY, CDR2 SMNVEV (reference sequence). CDR3 DNA: TGTGCCAGCAGCTCACACAACGCCCTCTACGAGCAGTACTTC. Translating gives CASSSHNALYEQYF.

This clonotype was found many times. The chain links TRBV6-2 or TRBV6-3 to TRBJ1-1; no clear D. Trimming cost V 6 bases and J 6 bases, with 8 bases left between them. This CDR3 has 11 amino acids. Germline V lookup: CDR1 MNHEY, CDR2 SVGEGT. CDR3: CASSSRAEAFF. The CDR3 DNA reads TGTGCCAGCAGCTCCCGGGCTGAAGCTTTCTTT.